The clone carrying this TCR beta chain was observed once. Generated by immunoSEQ multiplex PCR, the TCRdb table keeps only in-frame clones and is missing some. The table includes around 130,000 clones, 86% detected once. These data are taken from a study of blood T cell repertoires in COVID-19. This CDR3 comprises 16 residues. Sequencing was performed on peripheral blood. The chain links TRBV21-1 to TRBJ1-1; the table assigns TRBD1, which was not confirmed against the DNA. TRBV21-1 is noted as a pseudogene. This TCR was sampled from a woman between 50 and 59 years old who had recovered from COVID-19. Here the CDR3 reads CASGHEISLLNTEAFF. The CDR3 DNA sequence: TGTGCCAGCGGACACGAAATCTCACTCCTGAACACTGAAGCTTTCTTT.